This passage covers 31 T cell receptor beta chains from one sample sequenced in a study of Tregs in tolerant kidney transplant recipients (dated by TCRdb to about 2019). The library was built by means of the immunoSEQ multiplex PCR assay. TCRdb carries this immuneACCESS record with in-frame sequences only. Its versions omit some clonotypes, under half of them owing to an unresolved V gene in the studies checked, with the rest unexplained. This sample's records show around 48,000 clones. The ten largest clones represent 0.7% to 0.95% of the sample. The time point label corresponds to: blood sample drawn before combined kidney and bone marrow transplant. Sequenced material: CD4+ T cells from blood, taken before the transplant. The origin of the receptors is a human donor who received a combined kidney and bone marrow transplant.

On this clone: The read is 3 residues too short to cover the CDR3 end, so that end is filled in from the germline J gene. The chain joins TRBV29-1 to TRBJ2-5; D uncertain. Trimming shortened V by 6 bases and J by 4 bases, and 12 bases separated the two germline ends. From germline, CDR1 is SQVTM and CDR2 ANQGSEA. CDR3 length equals 12 residues. CDR3 protein: CSVADGGETQYF. The covered CDR3 bases are TGCAGCGTCGCAGACGGCGGAGAGACC.

A note on this clone: The CDR3 goes on 3 residues after the read ends, and that part is filled in from the germline J gene. The rearrangement links TRBV20-1 to TRBJ2-1, with a tentative D call TRBD1 (6 bases). The CDR3 runs to 14 residues. Deletions cut 3 bases from V and 7 bases from J, with 16 bases between. Germline-derived CDR1 and CDR2 are DFQATT and SNEGSKA (reference sequence). This chain's CDR3 is CSASDFSGANEQFF. The covered CDR3 bases are TGCAGTGCTAGTGATTTCTCAGGGGCGAATGAG.

Details on this clone: The read ends 3 residues early relative to the CDR3; the germline J gene fills the gap. The chain is built from TRBV5-1 and TRBJ1-3; 8 nucleotides line up with TRBD1. Germline V gives CDR1 SGHRS, CDR2 YFSETQ. The CDR3 is 15 amino acids. The CDR3 loop reads CASSPNPGTGPLIYF. CDR3 DNA, as far as it was read: TGCGCCAGCAGCCCCAATCCCGGGACAGGTCCCTTG.

With regard to this clone: The CDR3 is cut off 3 residues early in the read; its end comes from the germline J gene. The chain combines TRBV30 with TRBJ2-7; 10 nucleotides agree with TRBD1. V was clipped by 5 bases and J by 6 bases; unmatched bases: 13. The CDR3 is 15 amino acids. The germline CDR1 and CDR2 sequences are GTSNPN and SVGIG (reference sequence). The CDR3 loop reads CAWHRRGTGASEQYF. The sequenced part of the CDR3 DNA is TGTGCCTGGCACAGAAGGGGGACAGGGGCCTCCGAG.

Turning to this clone: The read is 3 residues too short to cover the CDR3 end, so that end is filled in from the germline J gene. V and J are TRBV7-9 and TRBJ2-5; D possibly corresponds to TRBD1 (5 bases). Germline V CDR1 and CDR2: SEHNR, FQNEAQ (reference sequence). V lost 3 bases, J lost 3 bases, and 11 bases lay in between. This CDR3 is 14 amino acids long. The DNA read from the CDR3 is TGTGCCAGCAGCTTCGCGTCGACAGAAGAGACC. Its protein is CASSFASTEET. The CDR3, in full, reads CASSFASTEETQYF.

Turning to this clone: Read coverage stops 3 residues before the CDR3 terminus; the germline J gene supplies the remainder. The chain is built from TRBV6-1 and TRBJ2-4; D is undetermined. The germline CDR1 and CDR2 sequences are MNHNS and SASEGT. V dropped 1 base and J dropped 0 bases, with 10 bases sitting between them. The CDR3 consists of 16 residues. This CDR3 reads CASSEGGSEAKNIQYF. The sequenced part of the CDR3 DNA is TGTGCCAGCAGTGAAGGCGGCTCAGAAGCCAAAAACATT.

For this clone: The read stops 3 residues short of the end of the CDR3; the missing end is completed from the germline J gene. The chain couples TRBV5-1 to TRBJ1-1, with TRBD1 matching 8 bases. The V gene end was trimmed by 4 bases and the J gene end by 0 bases; junction bases not matched to a gene: 14. Germline CDR1 SGHRS, CDR2 YFSETQ. CDR3 size: 18 residues. The CDR3 protein is CASSDGVRDRRLNTEAFF. Incomplete CDR3 DNA: TGCGCCAGCAGCGATGGGGTACGGGACAGGAGACTGAACACTGAA.

Note on this clone: The CDR3 is cut off 3 residues early in the read; its end comes from the germline J gene. The gene calls are TRBV7-8 and TRBJ2-2; weak D call: TRBD1 (5 bases). The germline V gene encodes CDR1 SGHVS and CDR2 FQNEAQ. The V and J ends lost 3 bases and 0 bases respectively, with 8 bases between them. The CDR3 has 15 residues. The CDR3 protein is CASSFDSANTGELFF. CDR3 DNA, as far as it was read: TGTGCCAGCAGCTTCGACAGCGCGAACACCGGGGAG.

In regard to this clone: The read ends 3 residues before the CDR3 terminus; that terminus is restored from the germline J gene. The chain couples TRBV28 to TRBJ1-2, with 9 bases that match TRBD1. This CDR3 has 15 residues. In germline, CDR1 is MDHEN, CDR2 SYDVKM. This chain's CDR3 is CASSLRDRVVEGYTF. The sequenced part of the CDR3 DNA is TGTGCCAGCAGTCTCCGGGACAGGGTGGTGGAGGGC.

To note about this clone: The read gets to within 3 residues of the CDR3 end, and the germline J gene fills in the rest. The chain links TRBV20-1 to TRBJ2-7, with D possibly being TRBD1 (6 bases). Trimming took off 4 bases at V and 2 bases at J, with 9 bases between the two ends. CDR1 and CDR2 from the germline V gene are DFQATT and SNEGSKA (reference sequence). The CDR3 covers 12 residues. The CDR3 is CSATKGAYEQYF. The DNA read from the CDR3 is TGCAGTGCTACTAAGGGGGCCTACGAG.

Concerning this clone itself: The read stops 3 residues short of the end of the CDR3; the missing end is completed from the germline J gene. The chain links TRBV30 to TRBJ2-1; 14 positions agree with TRBD2. From germline, CDR1 is GTSNPN and CDR2 SVGIG (reference sequence). V was clipped by 0 bases and J by 9 bases; unmatched bases: 4. The CDR3 covers 15 residues. The CDR3: CAWSVRLAGGGEQFF. The part of the CDR3 DNA that was read is TGTGCCTGGAGTGTACGACTAGCGGGGGGGGGTGAG. The full variable domain, in which reference TRBV30 and TRBJ2-1 provide the parts outside the CDR3, is SQTIHQWPATLVQPVGSPLSLECTVEGTSNPNLYWYRQAAGRGLQLLFYSVGIGQISSEVPQNLSASRPQDRQFILSSKKLLLSDSGFYLCAWSVRLAGGGEQFFGPGTRLTVL.

Worth noting for this clone: The read comes to an end 3 residues before the CDR3 does, leaving the germline J gene to fill in the end. The chain is built from TRBV18 and TRBJ1-2, with 8 bases identical to TRBD1. V lost 3 bases and J lost 0; bases outside the gene matches: 6. The CDR3 is 16 amino acids. Germline V lookup: CDR1 KGHSH, CDR2 LQKENI. CDR3 in amino acids: CASSPTGQGSNYGYTF. The part of the CDR3 DNA that was read is TGTGCCAGCTCACCGACCGGACAGGGATCTAACTATGGC.

Note on this clone: The CDR3 end is not reached by the read, which stops 3 residues before it; the germline J gene fills it in. The chain combines TRBV5-1 with TRBJ2-3; 7 bases fit TRBD2. With 0 bases clipped from V and 0 bases from J, the junction kept 10 bases outside the gene matches. CDR3 length: 18 amino acids. Germline CDR1 is SGHRS and CDR2 is YFSETQ. The part of the CDR3 DNA that was read is TGCGCCAGCAGCTTGGCCCGTGGGAATAGCGGGAGCACAGATACG. It is translated as CASSLARGNSGSTDT. The entire CDR3 protein is CASSLARGNSGSTDTQYF. The full variable domain, with the rest looked up from reference TRBV5-1 and TRBJ2-3, is KAGVTQTPRYLIKTRGQQVTLSCSPISGHRSVSWYQQTPGQGLQFLFEYFSETQRNKGNFPGRFSGRQFSNSRSEMNVSTLELGDSALYLCASSLARGNSGSTDTQYFGPGTRLTVL.

Concerning this clone itself: From the germline J gene comes the end of the CDR3, since the read stops 3 residues before it. The J gene is TRBJ2-3, the V gene TRBV19; 7 nucleotides line up with TRBD2. There are 15 residues in the CDR3. V lost 5 bases, J lost 2 bases, and 7 bases stayed unmatched. Germline-derived CDR1 and CDR2 are LNHDA and SQIVND (reference sequence). CDR3 loop: CASSSPGGLTDTQYF. CDR3 DNA, as far as it was read: TGTGCCAGTAGTTCCCCGGGAGGACTCACAGATACG.

About this clone itself: The CDR3 end falls 3 residues outside the read, so it is completed with the germline J gene. The V gene is TRBV10-3, the J gene TRBJ2-1, with D possibly matching TRBD2 (5 bases). Trimming pared 4 bases from V and 6 bases from J, leaving 16 bases between. Germline assignment: CDR1 ENHRY and CDR2 SYGVKD. CDR3 length: 15 residues. CDR3 bases read: TGTGCCATCAGTGGAACGGGGAGAGGGTCCAATGAG. Its translation is CAISGTGRGSNE. The CDR3 in its entirety is CAISGTGRGSNEQFF.

Concerning this clone itself: The read falls 3 residues short of the CDR3 end, and the missing part is taken from the germline J gene. This chain joins TRBV5-1 and TRBJ2-1, with TRBD2 matching 10 bases. This CDR3 is built from 15 residues. Trimming at V came to 5 bases and at J to 7 bases, leaving 9 bases not matched to a gene. CDR1 SGHRS and CDR2 YFSETQ come from the germline V gene. The part of the CDR3 DNA that was read is TGCGCCAGCAGGAAAAGCGGGAGGGCCAATAATGAG. Translated, it gives CASRKSGRANNE. In full, the CDR3 is CASRKSGRANNEQFF.

Comment on this clone: The read comes to an end 3 residues before the CDR3 does, leaving the germline J gene to fill in the end. The chain joins TRBV5-1 to TRBJ2-3, with a possible D match to TRBD2 (5 bases). Germline lookup yields CDR1 SGHRS and CDR2 YFSETQ. This CDR3 spans 15 amino acids. Between the trimmed V and J ends, which lost 4 bases and 0 bases, there was a span of 12 bases. CDR3 residues: CASSLDLLSTDTQYF. Partial CDR3 DNA: TGCGCCAGCAGCCTGGACTTACTGAGCACAGATACG. Variable domain in full (rest from reference TRBV5-1 and TRBJ2-3): KAGVTQTPRYLIKTRGQQVTLSCSPISGHRSVSWYQQTPGQGLQFLFEYFSETQRNKGNFPGRFSGRQFSNSRSEMNVSTLELGDSALYLCASSLDLLSTDTQYFGPGTRLTVL.

With respect to this clone: The CDR3 end falls 3 residues outside the read, so it is completed with the germline J gene. This chain joins TRBV5-1 and TRBJ2-3; 9 bases line up with TRBD1. The CDR3 runs 15 residues. V gave up 2 bases and J gave up 3 bases; unmatched junction bases: 4. The germline V gene has CDR1 SGHRS and CDR2 YFSETQ. The CDR3 loop is CASSLEGQGTDTQYF. Partial CDR3 DNA: TGCGCCAGCAGCTTAGAGGGACAGGGTACAGATACG.

About this clone itself: Read sequence stops 3 residues before the CDR3 end, and the germline J gene provides the missing end. This chain connects TRBV29-1 to TRBJ2-5, with 9 bases identical to TRBD2. The V and J ends lost 6 bases and 5 bases, in that order; junction bases with no gene match: 16. This CDR3 comprises 16 residues. The germline V gene encodes CDR1 SQVTM and CDR2 ANQGSEA. The CDR3 sequence is CSVSLGVAGVRETQYF. The part of the CDR3 DNA that was read is TGCAGCGTGTCACTGGGGGTAGCGGGAGTTCGGGAGACC.

About this clone: The read finishes 3 residues shy of the CDR3 end, and the germline J gene is used to complete it. The chain combines TRBV18 with TRBJ2-1; 7 bases align to TRBD2. CDR3 length: 16 amino acids. CDR1 and CDR2 from the germline V gene are KGHSH and LQKENI. Trimming at V came to 0 bases and at J to 0 bases, leaving 2 bases not matched to a gene. CDR3 in amino acids: CASSPPIAGSYNEQFF. CDR3 bases read: TGTGCCAGCTCACCACCGATAGCGGGCTCCTACAATGAG.

As regards this clone: The read stops 3 residues short of the end of the CDR3; the missing end is completed from the germline J gene. This chain links TRBV20-1 with TRBJ2-7; 9 bases line up with TRBD1. The J segment lost 6 bases and the V segment lost 2 bases, leaving 11 bases of the junction unmatched. The V gene's germline CDR1 is DFQATT and CDR2 SNEGSKA (reference sequence). The CDR3 is 15 amino acids. The CDR3 sequence is CSARRGSGTGREQYF. The DNA read from the CDR3 is TGCAGTGCTAGAAGGGGTTCCGGGACAGGGCGCGAG.

About this clone: The CDR3 goes on 3 residues after the read ends, and that part is filled in from the germline J gene. This chain joins TRBV5-1 and TRBJ2-1; 12 bases agree with TRBD2. The germline V gene has CDR1 SGHRS and CDR2 YFSETQ. The CDR3 is 17 residues long. J gave up 3 bases and V 0 bases, and 4 bases lay outside the gene matches. CDR3 amino acids: CASSLGSLAGGYNEQFF. The CDR3 DNA, read in part, is TGCGCCAGCAGCTTGGGCTCACTAGCGGGAGGCTACAATGAG.

In regard to this clone: The DNA ends 3 residues before the CDR3 does, and the rest of the CDR3 is filled in from the germline J gene. The V and J genes are TRBV4-1 and TRBJ1-1; possibly TRBD1 for D (5 bases). Germline assignment: CDR1 MGHRA and CDR2 YSYEKL. The CDR3 runs to 18 residues. Trimming removed 0 bases at V and 4 bases at J, with 21 bases between. Incomplete CDR3 DNA: TGCGCCAGCAGCCAAGATATCCCATTGGGGGGGGTCGCCACTGAA. This gives the protein CASSQDIPLGGVATE. The complete CDR3 sequence is CASSQDIPLGGVATEAFF.

Comments on this clone: Read data end 3 residues before the CDR3 end; the end is taken from the germline J gene. The chain carries TRBV2 and TRBJ2-5; 8 nucleotides align to TRBD2. This CDR3 region has 14 residues. The germline V gene encodes CDR1 SNHLY and CDR2 FYNNEI. The CDR3 DNA, read in part, is TGTGCGTCGAGGGCGGGAGGTCTCTGGGAGACC. This sequence encodes CASRAGGLWET. The CDR3 reads in full as CASRAGGLWETQYF.

A remark on this clone: The read stops 3 residues short of the end of the CDR3; the missing end is completed from the germline J gene. The chain carries TRBV29-1 and TRBJ2-7, with D perhaps matching TRBD1 (5 bases). The germline CDR1 and CDR2 sequences are SQVTM and ANQGSEA. This CDR3 region has 12 residues. The V and J ends lost 4 bases and 2 bases respectively, with 9 bases between them. The CDR3 sequence: CSVGAGTYEQYF. The CDR3 DNA, read in part, is TGCAGCGTTGGAGCAGGGACCTACGAG.

Note on this clone: Read sequence stops 3 residues before the CDR3 end, and the germline J gene provides the missing end. The chain has TRBV29-1 and TRBJ2-1, with unresolved D. This CDR3 is built from 16 residues. The ends were cut back, 6 bases at V and 0 bases at J, with 18 bases in the middle. The germline CDR1 and CDR2 sequences are SQVTM and ANQGSEA. Incomplete CDR3 DNA: TGCAGCGTCCCACCTTTTGGCGGAAGCTCCTACAATGAG. This translates into CSVPPFGGSSYNE. The whole CDR3 protein reads CSVPPFGGSSYNEQFF.

Points on this clone: The CDR3 extends 3 residues past the end of the read, so its final part is completed from the germline J gene. The gene calls are TRBV6-2 or TRBV6-3 and TRBJ2-1, with 8 bases lining up with TRBD1. The CDR3 runs to 14 residues. Trimming at V came to 3 bases and at J to 9 bases, leaving 7 bases not matched to a gene. CDR1 is MNHEY and CDR2 is SVGEGT in the germline V gene. The CDR3 sequence is CASSYRQGAGEQFF. CDR3 DNA, as far as it was read: TGTGCCAGCAGTTATCGTCAGGGGGCGGGTGAG.

In regard to this clone: The observed sequence ends 3 residues before the CDR3 terminus, with the missing tail filled in from the germline J gene. The chain recombines TRBV6-2 or TRBV6-3 with TRBJ2-7; D call uncertain. This CDR3 has 15 amino acids. With 5 bases removed from V and 3 bases from J, the gap between germline ends came to 17 bases. The germline V gene has CDR1 MNHEY and CDR2 SVGEGT. Incomplete CDR3 DNA: TGTGCCAGCAGTCCTTCGTGGAGCGCGAACTACGAG. This codes for CASSPSWSANYE. The full-length CDR3 reads as CASSPSWSANYEQYF.

Notes on this clone: Read coverage stops 3 residues before the CDR3 terminus; the germline J gene supplies the remainder. The chain couples TRBV29-1 to TRBJ2-7, with 10 bases that match TRBD1. The germline V gene encodes CDR1 SQVTM and CDR2 ANQGSEA. The V segment lost 6 bases and the J segment 1 base; nucleotides outside the gene matches: 3. The CDR3 extends over 13 amino acids. Here the CDR3 reads CSVPGQGSYEQYF. CDR3 DNA, as far as it was read: TGCAGCGTACCGGGACAGGGGTCCTACGAG.

Details on this clone: The read stops 3 residues short of the end of the CDR3; the missing end is completed from the germline J gene. The genes are TRBV3-1 (or the pseudogene TRBV3-2) and TRBJ2-1; 9 bases fit TRBD1. The CDR3 is 15 amino acids. Trimming took 1 base from V and 7 from J; bases not matched to a gene: 5. Germline V gene lookup returns CDR1 LGHDT and CDR2 YNNKEL (reference sequence). This CDR3 reads CASSQGGTGPNEQFF. Incomplete CDR3 DNA: TGTGCCAGCAGCCAAGGAGGGACAGGGCCGAATGAG.

Note on this clone: Coverage ceases 3 residues before the CDR3 finishes, and the germline J gene fills in the end. The chain recombines TRBV19 with TRBJ2-1; 12 positions agree with TRBD2. The CDR3 covers 16 residues. The J segment lost 9 bases and the V segment lost 3 bases, leaving 9 bases of the junction unmatched. Germline-derived CDR1 and CDR2 are LNHDA and SQIVND (reference sequence). CDR3 bases read: TGTGCCAGTAGTATGGCGACTAGCGGGAGACTGGGTGAG. Translated, it gives CASSMATSGRLGE. The entire CDR3 reads CASSMATSGRLGEQFF.